These 27 T cell receptor beta chains came from one sample sequenced in a study of beta chain features in type 1 diabetes (dated by TCRdb to 2016 to 2019). The library was generated by the immunoSEQ multiplex PCR assay. All of the isolated RNA was reverse transcribed with the High Capacity cDNA Reverse Transcription Kit, so expressed TCRB transcripts were sequenced. This is the immuneACCESS table as TCRdb keeps it, with only in-frame sequences that have V and J called. A part of the clones is gone; compared with another copy, unresolved V genes explain less than half, and the rest is unexplained. This sample comprises around 200,000 clones, approximately 13% of them detected only once. The biggest ten clones account for about 0.58% of the sample. Material: central memory CD4+ T cells from blood. Every receptor here comes from a young woman in good health.

This clone has a count of ten or more. The chain recombines TRBV11-1 with TRBJ1-1, with D possibly TRBD1 on 5 matching bases. Germline CDR1 SGHAT, CDR2 FQDESV (reference sequence). The V end lost 4 bases, the J end lost 1 base, and 16 bases lay between the germline ends. CDR3 length: 16 amino acids. This chain's CDR3 is CASSSKEGSRNTEAFF. In DNA, the CDR3 is TGTGCCAGCAGCTCAAAGGAGGGGAGTCGGAACACTGAAGCTTTCTTT.

This clone showed up just a few times. The rearrangement joins TRBV6-6 to TRBJ2-1, with 8 bases aligning to TRBD2. Germline loops: CDR1 MNHNY, CDR2 SVGAGI (reference sequence). The length of the CDR3 is 14 residues. The ends lost 8 bases at V and 7 bases at J; junction bases unmatched: 10. CDR3 protein: CASYRVAGSNEQFF. CDR3 sequence (DNA): TGTGCCAGCTACCGGGTAGCGGGATCAAATGAGCAGTTCTTC.

The genes are TRBV23-1 and TRBJ1-2; D remains ambiguous. TRBV23-1 is designated an ORF whose function remains uncertain. Trimming stripped 2 bases from V and 3 bases from J, with 7 bases between. The length of the CDR3 is 13 residues. The CDR3 nucleotides are TGCGCCAGCAGTCAAGCAGGTCACTATGGCTACACCTTC. It codes for CASSQAGHYGYTF.

The chain carries TRBV10-3 and TRBJ2-1; 7 nucleotides align to TRBD1. Germline V gene lookup returns CDR1 ENHRY and CDR2 SYGVKD. CDR3 length: 15 amino acids. The V and J ends lost 4 bases and 6 bases, in that order; junction bases with no gene match: 9. The CDR3 nucleotides read TGTGCCATCAGTGGGGTGCAAAACAGGGGCAATGAGCAGTTCTTC. This sequence encodes CAISGVQNRGNEQFF.

The CDR3 region is CASSPVGGEAFF. DNA for the CDR3: TGTGCCAGCTCACCAGTTGGGGGGGAAGCTTTCTTT. This chain links TRBV18 with TRBJ1-1; D is perhaps TRBD1 (5 bases). V was cut by 2 bases and J by 8 bases, with 9 bases left in between. CDR3 size: 12 residues. The germline CDR1 and CDR2 sequences are KGHSH and LQKENI.

This clone was observed a handful of times. V and J are TRBV11-2 and TRBJ2-2; tentative D call: TRBD2 (5 bases). Germline V lookup: CDR1 SGHAT, CDR2 FQNNGV. The CDR3 runs 15 residues. V was cut by 1 base and J by 6 bases, with 12 bases left in between. In nucleotides, the CDR3 is TGTGCCAGCAGCTTAGTGCGGGCTTGGGCCGGGGAGCTGTTTTTT. Its protein is CASSLVRAWAGELFF.

The rearrangement links TRBV9 to TRBJ2-7, with TRBD1 as a possible D gene (6 bases). The CDR3 totals 15 residues. In germline, CDR1 is SGDLS, CDR2 YYNGEE. Deletions cut 7 bases from V and 3 bases from J, with 20 bases between. DNA for the CDR3: TGTGCCAGCGCACTCCGGGACACCACGCTCTACGAGCAGTACTTC. Its protein is CASALRDTTLYEQYF.

In its sample, this clone was seen a few times. The CDR3 DNA follows: TGTGCCAACATGACTTCAGATACGCAGTATTTT. Protein: CANMTSDTQYF. V is TRBV5-4 and J is TRBJ2-3; D is undetermined. The germline V and J ends were trimmed by 9 bases and 4 bases, with 9 bases remaining between them. CDR3 length: 11 residues. Germline V gene lookup returns CDR1 SGHNT and CDR2 YYREEE (reference sequence).

The rearrangement joins TRBV7-8 to TRBJ2-3, with TRBD2 identical over 8 bases. The CDR3 is 16 residues long. Germline loops: CDR1 SGHVS, CDR2 FQNEAQ. With 1 base clipped from V and 0 bases from J, the junction kept 3 bases outside the gene matches. The CDR3 sequence: CASSLEPGGSTDTQYF. CDR3 coding DNA: TGTGCCAGCAGCTTAGAACCGGGAGGGAGCACAGATACGCAGTATTTT.

This clone came up a few times. The rearrangement joins TRBV11-2 to TRBJ2-1, with TRBD1 as a possible D gene (5 bases). Germline lookup yields CDR1 SGHAT and CDR2 FQNNGV. The CDR3 spans 14 residues. V lost 3 bases and J 7 bases, leaving 13 bases between the germline ends. The CDR3: CASSFLGPGNEQFF. The CDR3 DNA sequence: TGTGCCAGCAGCTTTCTAGGGCCAGGGAATGAGCAGTTCTTC.

J is TRBJ2-3 and V is TRBV10-3, with 7 positions matching TRBD2. CDR1 ENHRY and CDR2 SYGVKD come from the germline V gene. CDR3 length equals 14 residues. After removal of 6 bases from V and 5 bases from J, the junction contained 8 bases not matched to a gene. The CDR3 coding sequence is TGTGCCATCAGAACCGGGGGGAGTGGAGATACGCAGTATTTT. Its protein product is CAIRTGGSGDTQYF.

This chain connects TRBV28 to TRBJ1-5; D is unclear. Germline V gene sequence: CDR1 MDHEN, CDR2 SYDVKM. V lost 5 bases and J lost 2, with 13 bases in between. This CDR3 has 15 residues. The DNA for the CDR3 is TGTGCCAGCAGTACCTCGGGAATTGGCAATCAGCCCCAGCATTTT. Translation: CASSTSGIGNQPQHF.

This clone was recorded a few times. The chain uses TRBV9 and TRBJ2-1; D is perhaps TRBD2 (6 bases). The CDR3 extends over 18 amino acids. Germline CDR1 SGDLS, CDR2 YYNGEE. Trimming shortened V by 4 bases and J by 0 bases, and 20 bases separated the two germline ends. For the CDR3, the DNA is TGTGCCAGCAGCCAAGGGGAACGAGCGGGCCGCTCCTACAATGAGCAGTTCTTC. Translated: CASSQGERAGRSYNEQFF.

This clone was seen a few times. J is TRBJ1-1 and V is TRBV29-1; 12 nucleotides agree with TRBD1. Trimming took 7 bases from V and 5 from J; bases not matched to a gene: 8. Per germline, CDR1 SQVTM and CDR2 ANQGSEA. CDR3 length: 14 amino acids. Here the CDR3 reads CSGGDRGRGTEAFF. The CDR3 DNA sequence: TGCAGCGGGGGGGACAGGGGGCGAGGGACTGAAGCTTTCTTT. Variable domain in full (rest from reference TRBV29-1 and TRBJ1-1): SAVISQKPSRDICQRGTSLTIQCQVDSQVTMMFWYRQQPGQSLTLIATANQGSEATYESGFVIDKFPISRPNLTFSTLTVSNMSPEDSSIYLCSGGDRGRGTEAFFGQGTRLTVV.

There are a few counts of this clone. The CDR3 DNA is TGTGCCAGCAGTTCCACGCCCCCTAAGTTGTCTGGGGCCAACGTCCTGACTTTC. Encoded protein: CASSSTPPKLSGANVLTF. The chain uses TRBV27 and TRBJ2-6; no firm D call. This CDR3 is 18 amino acids long. Trimming stripped 4 bases from V and 1 base from J, with 17 bases between. In germline, CDR1 is MNHEY, CDR2 SMNVEV (reference sequence).

There are a few counts of this clone. V is TRBV5-4 and J is TRBJ1-2, with a possible D match to TRBD1 (6 bases). Trimming cost V 4 bases and J 5 bases, with 12 bases left between them. The germline V gene has CDR1 SGHNT and CDR2 YYREEE (reference sequence). The CDR3 consists of 13 residues. The CDR3 region has the DNA TGTGCCAGCAGCCCGGACAGTGCTTATGGCTACACCTTC. It yields the protein CASSPDSAYGYTF.

In this sample, this clone turned up a few times. This chain uses TRBV6-1 with TRBJ1-2; possible D gene TRBD1, 6 bases. Trimming left V 5 bases short and J 4 bases short, with 17 bases between. The CDR3 loop spans 15 amino acids. Germline CDR1 reads MNHNS; CDR2 reads SASEGT. The CDR3 sequence is CASSPLTGTLYGYTF. CDR3 sequence (DNA): TGTGCCAGCAGTCCATTAACCGGGACACTCTATGGCTACACCTTC.

The rearrangement uses TRBV5-1 and TRBJ2-7; TRBD1 matches 7 bases. The CDR3 sequence is 15 residues long. With 4 bases clipped from V and 5 bases from J, the junction kept 12 bases outside the gene matches. Germline CDR1 and CDR2: SGHRS and YFSETQ. CDR3 residues: CASSVTGTLSNEQYF. In DNA form, the CDR3 reads TGCGCCAGCAGCGTGACAGGGACCTTGTCCAACGAGCAGTACTTC.

This clone showed up just a few times. This chain uses TRBV7-2 with TRBJ2-1, with D maybe TRBD2 (6 bases). V gave up 6 bases and J gave up 8 bases, with 20 bases separating them. In germline, CDR1 is SGHTA, CDR2 FQGNSA. This CDR3 has 15 amino acids. The CDR3 DNA follows: TGTGCCAGCAGTCCTCATAGCGGAGGTGGCTATGAGCAGTTCTTC. This sequence encodes CASSPHSGGGYEQFF.

This clone was observed a few times. The chain has TRBV14 and TRBJ1-5; tentative D call: TRBD1 (5 bases). The CDR3 runs 18 residues. Germline CDR1 is SGHDN and CDR2 is FVKESK. The ends were cut back, 4 bases at V and 0 bases at J, with 19 bases in the middle. This CDR3 is CASSLNPSTEYSNQPQHF. In nucleotides, the CDR3 is TGTGCCAGCAGCCTAAATCCATCGACAGAATATAGCAATCAGCCCCAGCATTTT.

V gene TRBV30 combines with J gene TRBJ2-3; 7 bases are a match to TRBD2. The germline CDR1 and CDR2 sequences are GTSNPN and SVGIG (reference sequence). This CDR3 is 16 amino acids long. V lost 1 base, J lost 1 base, and 8 bases stayed unmatched. CDR3 sequence reads: CAWSDTAGRGTDTQYF. In DNA form, the CDR3 reads TGTGCCTGGAGTGACACAGCGGGAAGGGGCACAGATACGCAGTATTTT.

This clone occurred a few times. The rearrangement links TRBV25-1 to TRBJ2-7, with 8 bases fitting TRBD2. The CDR3 has 15 residues. J gave up 1 base and V 3 bases, and 5 bases lay outside the gene matches. Per the germline V gene, CDR1 is MGHDK and CDR2 is SYGVNS. CDR3: CASSDSSGRSYEQYF. In DNA, the CDR3 is TGTGCCAGCAGTGACTCTAGCGGGCGGTCCTACGAGCAGTACTTC.

The CDR3 region is CASSKADRGKNIQYF. The CDR3 DNA reads TGTGCCAGCAGCAAAGCCGACAGGGGCAAAAACATTCAGTACTTC. J is TRBJ2-4 and V is TRBV21-1; the DNA was not used to check the table's D call, TRBD1. TRBV21-1 is described as a pseudogene. This CDR3 spans 15 amino acids.

The chain combines TRBV7-8 with TRBJ1-2; D gene ambiguous. CDR1 SGHVS and CDR2 FQNEAQ come from the germline V gene. The CDR3 has 12 residues. Trimming shortened V by 3 bases and J by 6 bases, and 8 bases separated the two germline ends. CDR3 residues: CASSFYQDGYTF. The CDR3 DNA reads TGTGCCAGCAGCTTTTACCAGGATGGCTACACCTTC.

This chain joins TRBV7-9 and TRBJ2-5, with 9 bases lining up with TRBD1. Germline assignment: CDR1 SEHNR and CDR2 FQNEAQ (reference sequence). The CDR3 length is 16 residues. The junction had 12 bases not matched to a gene; V was cut back by 5 bases and J by 5 bases. Written as DNA, the CDR3 is TGTGCCAGCAGCGGTGGGACAGGGAAGAAGGGCGAGACCCAGTACTTC. Translating gives CASSGGTGKKGETQYF.

This clone was detected a few times. This chain uses TRBV7-2 with TRBJ2-3; 7 bases agree with TRBD2. Per the germline V gene, CDR1 is SGHTA and CDR2 is FQGNSA. V lost 1 base, J lost 3 bases, and 7 bases stayed unmatched. This CDR3 has 16 residues. The CDR3 coding sequence is TGTGCCAGCAGCTTAGGTGGTGGGAGGGCAACAGATACGCAGTATTTT. Translated, it gives CASSLGGGRATDTQYF.

This clone was seen a few times. Other nucleotide sequences in the sample specify the same CDR3. V and J are TRBV18 and TRBJ1-5; unclear D gene. The V gene lost 1 base and the J gene lost 4 bases, with 11 bases spanning the gap. There are 15 residues in the CDR3. Per the germline V gene, CDR1 is KGHSH and CDR2 is LQKENI. The CDR3 is CASSPRAGGNQPQHF. CDR3 DNA: TGTGCCAGCTCACCACGTGCGGGAGGGAATCAGCCCCAGCATTTT.